Given below is one TCR beta chain in context. As yet, its antigen is unknown. The data originate from a study of cytomegalovirus exposure and HLA in healthy donors. Background on the study: Counted in an early data release were about 80 million unique TCRs from HLA-typed donors. Broader study findings: TCR beta V segments were, for the most part, productive about 90% or about 30% of the time in an earlier analysis. Follow-up analysis later connected one missense variant in DCLRE1C with trimming of TCR beta V- and J-genes.

The PCR contained 60 Vbeta and 13 Jbeta primers. Profiling relied on immunoSEQ multiplex PCR, and the TCRdb table lists in-frame clones only, not all of them. The sample yields approximately 130,000 clones, about 85% seen once. This clonotype was sampled from a woman aged 25-40 years in good health and CMV-seropositive. The sample comprised PBMCs.

CDR3 bases: TGTGCCAGCAGCTTAGATATCTCCTACGAGCAGTACTTC. It yields the protein CASSLDISYEQYF. This chain joins TRBV7-9 and TRBJ2-7; D unclear. V gave up 1 base and J gave up 0 bases, with 4 bases separating them. Germline V gene sequence: CDR1 SEHNR, CDR2 FQNEAQ (reference sequence). This CDR3 spans 13 amino acids.